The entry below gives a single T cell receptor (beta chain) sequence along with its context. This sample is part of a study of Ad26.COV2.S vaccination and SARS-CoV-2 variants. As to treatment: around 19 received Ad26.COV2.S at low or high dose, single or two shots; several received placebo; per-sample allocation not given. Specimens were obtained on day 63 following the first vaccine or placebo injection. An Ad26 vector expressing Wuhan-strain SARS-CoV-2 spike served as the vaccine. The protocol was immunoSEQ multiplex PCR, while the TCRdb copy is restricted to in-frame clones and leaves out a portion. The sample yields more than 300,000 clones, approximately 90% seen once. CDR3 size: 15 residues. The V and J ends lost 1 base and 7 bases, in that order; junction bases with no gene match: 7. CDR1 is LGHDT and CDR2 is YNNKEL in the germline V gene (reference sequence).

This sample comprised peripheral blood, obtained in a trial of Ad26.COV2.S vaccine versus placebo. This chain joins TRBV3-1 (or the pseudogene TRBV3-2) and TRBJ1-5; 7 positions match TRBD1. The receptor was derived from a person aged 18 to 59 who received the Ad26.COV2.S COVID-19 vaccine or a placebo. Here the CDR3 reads CASSQGRGRSQPQHF. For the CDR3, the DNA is TGTGCCAGCAGCCAAGGAAGGGGGCGGTCGCAGCCCCAGCATTTT.